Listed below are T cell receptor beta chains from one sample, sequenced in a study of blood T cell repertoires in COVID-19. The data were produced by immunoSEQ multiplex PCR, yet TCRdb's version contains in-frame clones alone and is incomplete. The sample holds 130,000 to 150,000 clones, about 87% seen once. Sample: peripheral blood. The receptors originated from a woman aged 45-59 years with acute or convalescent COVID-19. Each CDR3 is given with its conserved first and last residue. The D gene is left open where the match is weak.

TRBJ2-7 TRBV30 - CAWTPRGTVSYEQYF
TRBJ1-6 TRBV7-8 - CASSLGQENSPLHF
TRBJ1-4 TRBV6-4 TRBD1 CASSGQGDLPTTNEKLFF
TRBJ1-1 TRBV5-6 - CASSTLGAVGLNTEAFF
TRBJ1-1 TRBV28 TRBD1 CASRATGFTEAFF
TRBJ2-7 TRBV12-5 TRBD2 CASGLSLAVYEQYF
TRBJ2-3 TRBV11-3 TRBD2 CASSFTSADTQYF
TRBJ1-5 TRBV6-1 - CASSEFGSWQPQHF
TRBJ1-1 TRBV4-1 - CASSQEKSGSRGMNTEAFF
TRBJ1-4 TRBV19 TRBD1 CASSMGQGGEKLFF
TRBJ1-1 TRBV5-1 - CASSLLATGMNTEAFF
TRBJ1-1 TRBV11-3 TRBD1 CASSLDRGTEAFF